This record looks at one T cell receptor (beta chain) sequence and its context. As yet, its antigen is unknown. The authors ran a second PCR of 7 to 11 cycles using a sample-barcoded 5' primer and a J-beta primer mix. Each cDNA molecule carried a tag from a template-switch adaptor that contained 12 random nucleotides. Using its own MiXCR run on the 5' RACE reads, TCRdb lists one record per CDR3 protein. The sample consists of hundreds of thousands of distinct CDR3 sequences, under 30% of them appearing once. The record originates from a study of blood T cells in healthy people across ages. CDR3 length: 15 residues. The V end was cut by 5 bases, the J end by 0 bases, with 13 bases between. Germline V CDR1 and CDR2: SGHTA, FQGNSA. Donors each provided 7.5 to 10 milliliters of peripheral blood. General study results and limits: CMV status of donors was not determined, possibly confounding expanded clonotype changes. TCR beta diversity, measured per million T cells, fell in a roughly linear way with age.

This TCR derives from a woman older than 75 in good health. The V and J genes are TRBV7-2 and TRBJ1-2; maybe TRBD1 (5 bases). Sequencing was performed on blood. The chain's CDR3 is CASSPGAVPNYGYTF. In nucleotides, the CDR3 is TGTGCCAGCAGCCCCGGGGCAGTCCCTAACTATGGCTACACCTTC.